The rows below give T cell receptor beta chains drawn from one sample of a study of CD8 T cells in ankylosing spondylitis. In TCRdb, the 5' RACE reads were re-called with MiXCR into one record per CDR3 protein. The sample lists about 250,000 distinct CDR3 sequences, roughly 8.2% seen once, with more than 4.5% in the top ten. Sequenced: blood, either unsorted or a sorted T cell fraction (not recorded which). These receptor sequences come from a female donor with ankylosing spondylitis or in good health (not recorded which). CDR3s include the opening cysteine and the closing phenylalanine or tryptophan.

TRBJ2-7	TRBV5-1	17	CASTLNLGLAGGSEQYF
TRBJ2-1	TRBV4-1	16	CASSQPREGRGNEQFF
TRBJ2-2	TRBV5-1	15	CASSLLRGLAGELFF
TRBJ1-2	TRBV25-1	15	CASSDSGTGIYGYTF
TRBJ2-7	TRBV28	17	CASSFPLAGGRTYEQYF
TRBJ1-1	TRBV3-1	14	CASSLSGGYTEAFF
TRBJ2-1	TRBV12-3/TRBV12-4	17	CASSWPLRAASYNEQFF
TRBJ2-3	TRBV7-2	15	CASSSGGLSKDTQYF
TRBJ2-5	TRBV6-1	14	CASNLSGSQETQYF
TRBJ2-7	TRBV7-9	15	CASSPWPDRDYEQYF
TRBJ1-4	TRBV28	14	CASTTIPTNEKLFF
TRBJ1-2	TRBV12-3/TRBV12-4	12	CASSLAFRGYTF
TRBJ2-1	TRBV12-3/TRBV12-4	14	CASTLRGVNNEQFF
TRBJ2-5	TRBV28	13	CASTPLYQETQYF
TRBJ1-2	TRBV20-1	13	CSASQGRGHGYTF
TRBJ2-1	TRBV14	16	CASSQTNLAGFSEQFF
TRBJ1-1	TRBV12-3/TRBV12-4	19	CASSSLSQGRGGLDTEAFF
TRBJ2-1	TRBV9	15	CASSARLSSYNEQFF
TRBJ1-2	TRBV12-3/TRBV12-4	13	CASSRPGAYGYTF
TRBJ2-1	TRBV10-3	15	CAISVERRGGNEQFF
TRBJ2-4	TRBV20-1	14	CSADQTLAKNIQYF
TRBJ2-1	TRBV27	14	CASSLGGGSYEQFF
TRBJ2-1	TRBV11-2	20	CASSQRFRDRGHSSGNEQFF
TRBJ2-5	TRBV7-9	17	CASSLAQDSAHQETQYF
TRBJ2-1	TRBV5-1	16	CASSLDEGLLKQEQFF
TRBJ2-1	TRBV9	18	CASSASTLGGRARDEQFF
TRBJ2-1	TRBV12-3/TRBV12-4	15	CASSPLAARRDEQFF
TRBJ2-2	TRBV20-1	12	CSAKGGAGELFF
TRBJ2-3	TRBV29-1	14	CSAPGGSLSDTQYF